The table lists the clone carrying this TCR beta chain with a few counts. This sample stems from a study of blood T cell repertoires in COVID-19. Study as a whole: From the United States, Italy and Spain came samples of acute and convalescent COVID-19. Sources were T cells, B-cell-depleted T cells, or PBMCs; the material itself was cDNA or gDNA.

This CDR3 spans 16 amino acids. With 6 bases clipped from V and 7 bases from J, the junction kept 16 bases outside the gene matches. From germline, CDR1 is SQVTM and CDR2 ANQGSEA. In the authors' workflow: The assay estimated nucleated cells by amplifying reference gene primers. Generated by immunoSEQ multiplex PCR, the TCRdb table keeps only in-frame clones and is missing some. V and J calls and clone size are given by that table; D and trimming were obtained from the DNA. In the table there are roughly 180,000 clones, 75% to 85% of which are singletons. Seattle's cohort entered during active infection and was followed longitudinally.

The sequence was collected from a woman in her fifties or sixties with COVID-19, enrolled during active disease. The chain has TRBV29-1 and TRBJ2-7, with 12 nucleotides matching TRBD1. The specimen was peripheral blood. The CDR3 DNA sequence: TGCAGCGTCACACCGACCCCGGGACAGGGGGCAAGAGAGCAGTACTTC. Encoded protein: CSVTPTPGQGAREQYF.